Sequencing of this TCR beta chain was carried out in a study of blood T cell repertoires in COVID-19. Overall study: Donors in the United States, Italy and Spain gave samples during acute or convalescent COVID-19. From T cells, B-cell-depleted T cells, or PBMCs came the material, which was cDNA or gDNA.

Original processing notes: By means of reference gene primer amplification, nucleated cell counts were estimated. Data came from immunoSEQ multiplex PCR; TCRdb stores just in-frame clones and leaves some out. That table gives V, J and clone size, and the DNA gave D and trimming. This sample has approximately 160,000 clones; roughly 86% occur once, and the top ten carry around 0.63%. Patients of the Seattle cohort, enrolled during active infection, were followed longitudinally. The sequenced sample consisted of peripheral blood. The TCR was taken from a man in his sixties with COVID-19, enrolled during active disease.

DNA of the CDR3: TGTGCCAGCAGTCGACCACCGGGGACTAATGAAAAACTGTTTTTT. This codes for CASSRPPGTNEKLFF. The genes are TRBV27 and TRBJ1-4; D not resolved. The CDR3 consists of 15 residues. Looked up from germline, CDR1 is MNHEY and CDR2 is SMNVEV (reference sequence). Trimming took off 5 bases at V and 2 bases at J, with 12 bases between the two ends.